This TCR beta chain was captured by sequencing in a study of persistence of HIV-infected CD4 T cells (dated by TCRdb to the early 2020s). Study-level background: The study isolated CMV- and HIV-1 Gag-responding CD4+ T cells from ART-treated individuals to examine antigen-driven clonal expansion of HIV-1-infected cells. The median time participants had been on suppressive ART was about eight years. Peripheral blood samples of up to about 200 mL were obtained at multiple time points, with the exception of two participants, for whom leukapheresis was performed at a single time point. The clonality of all cells in each sorted population was assessed by TCRbeta sequencing, whereas the clonality of infected cells was assessed by proviral sequencing. The TCR cluster analysis across participants included roughly eight participants for CMV and 6 or 7 participants for Gag.

This clone was detected only a few times. Its antigen remains unidentified. The record has no base qualities; no much larger clone is one base away. The study at large found these results: Enrichment of degenerate expanded CDR3beta sequences was found in antigen-responding cells, suggesting convergent selection of CD4+ responses to CMV and Gag. Only a small number of individuals took part in the study, and the range of antigens tested was limited. A correlation was observed between TCR oligoclonality and proviral oligoclonality within the same sorted populations. Bulk TCR analyses could not be limited to the rare CMV-responding cells that actually contained HIV-1 proviruses. Significantly lower TCRbeta richness was observed in CMV- and Gag-responding cells than in anti-CD3/anti-CD28-responding cells, and higher oligoclonality was observed in CMV-responding cells than in CD3/CD28-stimulated and Gag-responding cells.

V loses 5 bases, J loses 1 base, and the germline ends lie 5 bases apart. Looking up the germline V gene yields CDR1 SNHLY and CDR2 FYNNEI. Reading from cysteine to phenylalanine, the CDR3 counts 12 amino acids. The retained sequence is limited to the CDR3, 36 bases, with the frame set at the first base. TCRbeta repertoires were sequenced from genomic DNA with the immunoSEQ hsTCRB assay version 4 in survey mode. Genomic DNA was diluted to about 10 ng/uL, using up to 1 ug per sample for TCRbeta sequencing. The paper's data handling went like this. TCRbeta data were analyzed in ImmunoSeq Analyzer 3.0, with diversity computed on productive nucleotide rearrangements. The improved Chao index was used to estimate lower-bound TCR diversity, and the Gini coefficient was used to estimate clonality using the Immunarch R package. When different nucleotide rearrangements encoded the same CDR3beta amino acid sequence, each rearrangement was treated as a distinct clonotype. TCRbeta sequences significantly enriched in antigen-responding cells relative to anti-CD3/anti-CD28-activated cells were identified by differential abundance analysis. GLIPH2 clustered TCRs by predicted peptide-MHC specificity, both within individual participants and across merged participant data sets. Imported from immuneACCESS, the table was reduced by TCRdb to in-frame sequences with V and J called. These copies leave out some clones; in studies compared against another copy, an unresolved V gene accounts for under half, and the cause of the remainder is not known. The V and J calls and clone size were taken over from that table, and D and trimming were inferred from the DNA. Counted in this sample were tens of thousands of clones; about 84% of them appeared once. The top ten constitute 12% to 15% of the sample.

The sample's treatment or condition label, in plain terms: suppressive antiretroviral therapy. Cells were stimulated with a pool of overlapping HIV-1 Gag 15-mer peptides at 0.75 to 1 ug per peptide per mL. Memory populations depleted of antigen-responding cells were obtained by sorting nonresponding CD40L-negative CD69-negative CD45RO-high memory CD4+ T cells. HIV-1-infected adults in whom suppressive ART had been started during chronic infection were enrolled as participants. Participants had undetectable plasma HIV-1 RNA below 50 copies/mL for at least 4 years. To be included, participants needed a CD4+ T cell count above 400 cells/uL and a positive CMV serology. Before stimulation, PBMCs were isolated using density centrifugation and depleted of CD8+ T cells. Stimulation of CD8-depleted PBMCs was carried out for approximately 20 hours with anti-CD28/CD49d costimulation, CD40-blocking antibody and enfuvirtide, to prevent new infections. Cell sorting was done on a Beckman Coulter MoFlo Legacy or XDP sorter, and dead cells were excluded with propidium iodide. The QIAamp DNA Mini Kit was used for genomic DNA extraction from samples above one million cells, and the Quick-DNA Microprep Kit was used otherwise.

Recombination connected TRBV2 to TRBJ1-1; no confident D gene assignment can be made. Specimen: CD4+ T cells sorted from PBMCs after roughly 18-hour stimulation, collected from a patient who received antiretroviral therapy. This sample's cell subset or site label indicates: CD40L-CD69- CD45RO-high memory CD4 T cells not responding to Gag peptides. This TCR was recovered from an adult man with HIV who was CMV-seropositive. The sequenced DNA is TGTGCCAGCAGTTCGGGGAACACTGAAGCTTTCTTT. Translated, this is CASSSGNTEAFF.